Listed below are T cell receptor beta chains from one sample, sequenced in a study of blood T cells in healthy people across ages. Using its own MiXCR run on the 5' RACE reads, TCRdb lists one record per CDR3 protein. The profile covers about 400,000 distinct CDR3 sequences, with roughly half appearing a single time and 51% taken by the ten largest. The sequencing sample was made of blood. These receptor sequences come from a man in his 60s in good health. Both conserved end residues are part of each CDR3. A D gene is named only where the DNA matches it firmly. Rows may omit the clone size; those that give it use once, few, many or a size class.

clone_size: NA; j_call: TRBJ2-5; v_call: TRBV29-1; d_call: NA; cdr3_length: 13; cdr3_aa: CSVEQGVAETQYF; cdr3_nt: TGCAGCGTTGAACAGGGAGTAGCGGAGACCCAGTACTTC
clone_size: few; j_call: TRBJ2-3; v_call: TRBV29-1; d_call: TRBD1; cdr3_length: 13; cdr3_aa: CSVGTGVVDTQYF; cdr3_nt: TGCAGCGTAGGGACAGGGGTTGTAGATACGCAGTATTTT
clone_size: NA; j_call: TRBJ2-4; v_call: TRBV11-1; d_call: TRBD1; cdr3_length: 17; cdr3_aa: CASSSEHRGIAKNIQYF; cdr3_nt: TGTGCCAGCAGCTCAGAACACAGGGGGATAGCCAAAAACATTCAGTACTTC
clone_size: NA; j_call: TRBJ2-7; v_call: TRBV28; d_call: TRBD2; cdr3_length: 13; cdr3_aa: CASMGGSVNEQYF; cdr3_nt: TGTGCCAGCATGGGCGGGAGCGTAAACGAGCAGTACTTC
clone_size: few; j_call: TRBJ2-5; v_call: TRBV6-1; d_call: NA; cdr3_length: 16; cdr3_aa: CASSEAGVTTQETQYF; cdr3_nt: TGTGCCAGCAGTGAAGCGGGGGTGACAACCCAAGAGACCCAGTACTTC
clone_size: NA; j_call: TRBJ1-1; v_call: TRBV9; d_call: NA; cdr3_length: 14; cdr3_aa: CASSVGPANLEAFF; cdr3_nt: TGTGCCAGCAGCGTAGGTCCAGCAAATCTTGAAGCTTTCTTT
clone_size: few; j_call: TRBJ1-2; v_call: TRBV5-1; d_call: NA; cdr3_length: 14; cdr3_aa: CASKTFPANYGYTF; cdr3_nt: TGCGCCAGCAAAACCTTCCCAGCTAACTATGGCTACACCTTC
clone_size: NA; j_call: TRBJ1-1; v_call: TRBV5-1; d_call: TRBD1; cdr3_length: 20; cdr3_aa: CASSFRPIGTGESMNTEAFF; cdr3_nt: TGCGCCAGCAGCTTCCGCCCCATAGGGACAGGCGAGTCAATGAACACTGAAGCTTTCTTT
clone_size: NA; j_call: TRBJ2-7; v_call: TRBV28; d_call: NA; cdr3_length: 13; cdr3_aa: CASRMSSYNEQYF; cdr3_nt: TGTGCCAGCAGAATGAGCTCCTACAATGAGCAGTACTTC
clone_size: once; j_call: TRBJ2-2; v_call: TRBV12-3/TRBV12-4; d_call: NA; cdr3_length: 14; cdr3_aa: CASTLGSNTGELFF; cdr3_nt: TGTGCCAGCACACTAGGTTCGAACACCGGGGAGCTGTTTTTT
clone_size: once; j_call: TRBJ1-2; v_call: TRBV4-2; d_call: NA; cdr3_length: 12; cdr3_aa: CASSGGIYGYTF; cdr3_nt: TGTGCCAGCAGTGGTGGGATTTATGGCTACACCTTC
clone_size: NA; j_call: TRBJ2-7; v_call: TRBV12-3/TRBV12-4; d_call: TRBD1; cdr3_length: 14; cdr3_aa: CASSYRGGSYEQYF; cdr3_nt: TGTGCCAGTAGTTACAGGGGTGGCTCCTACGAGCAGTACTTC
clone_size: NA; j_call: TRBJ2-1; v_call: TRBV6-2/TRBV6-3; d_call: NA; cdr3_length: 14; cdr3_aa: CASSYRDTYNEQFF; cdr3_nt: TGTGCCAGCAGTTACAGGGACACCTACAATGAGCAGTTCTTC
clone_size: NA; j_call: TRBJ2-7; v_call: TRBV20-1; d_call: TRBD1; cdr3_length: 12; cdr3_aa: CSALDRVYEQYF; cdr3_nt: TGCAGTGCTCTCGACAGGGTCTACGAGCAGTACTTC
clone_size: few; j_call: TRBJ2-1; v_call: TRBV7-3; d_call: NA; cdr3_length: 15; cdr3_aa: CASSLSVGAANEQFF; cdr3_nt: TGTGCCAGCAGCTTATCCGTGGGAGCAGCGAATGAGCAGTTCTTC
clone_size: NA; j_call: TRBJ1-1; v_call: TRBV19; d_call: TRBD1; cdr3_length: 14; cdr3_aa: CASSLDRVNTEAFF; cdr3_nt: TGTGCCAGTAGCCTGGACAGGGTCAACACTGAAGCTTTCTTT
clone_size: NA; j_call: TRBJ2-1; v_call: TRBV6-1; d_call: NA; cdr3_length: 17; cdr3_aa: CASRSGLAIGGYNEQFF; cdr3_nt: TGTGCCAGCAGGAGCGGGCTAGCGATTGGGGGCTACAATGAGCAGTTCTTC
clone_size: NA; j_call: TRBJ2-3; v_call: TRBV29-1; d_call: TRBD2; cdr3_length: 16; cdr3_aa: CSVEDFGRGSRDTQYF; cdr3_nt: TGCAGCGTTGAAGATTTCGGTCGCGGGAGTAGGGATACGCAGTATTTT
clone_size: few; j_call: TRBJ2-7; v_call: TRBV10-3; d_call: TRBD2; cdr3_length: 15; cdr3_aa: CAIAPTSGGSYEQYF; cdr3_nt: TGTGCCATCGCCCCAACTAGCGGGGGCAGCTACGAGCAGTACTTC
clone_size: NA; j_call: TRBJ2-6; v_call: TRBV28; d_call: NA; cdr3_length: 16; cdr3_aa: CASSTDIHSGANVLTF; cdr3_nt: TGTGCCAGCAGCACCGACATCCACTCTGGGGCCAACGTCCTGACTTTC
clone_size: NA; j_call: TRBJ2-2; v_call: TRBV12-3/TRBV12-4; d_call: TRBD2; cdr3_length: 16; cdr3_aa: CASSLRAGGNTGELFF; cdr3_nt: TGTGCCAGCAGTTTAAGGGCGGGGGGAAACACCGGGGAGCTGTTTTTT
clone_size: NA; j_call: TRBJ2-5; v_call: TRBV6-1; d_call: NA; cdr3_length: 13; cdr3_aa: CASSEGIRETQYF; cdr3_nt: TGTGCCAGCAGTGAAGGGATTCGAGAGACCCAGTACTTC
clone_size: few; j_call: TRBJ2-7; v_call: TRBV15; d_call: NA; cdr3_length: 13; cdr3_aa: CATSRDFSSEQYF; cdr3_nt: TGTGCCACCAGCAGAGATTTCTCGAGCGAGCAGTACTTC
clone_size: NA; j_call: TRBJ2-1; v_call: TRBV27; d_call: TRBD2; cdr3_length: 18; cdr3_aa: CASSSGLAGYSSYNEQFF; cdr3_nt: TGTGCCAGCAGCTCGGGACTAGCGGGTTACAGCTCCTACAATGAGCAGTTCTTC
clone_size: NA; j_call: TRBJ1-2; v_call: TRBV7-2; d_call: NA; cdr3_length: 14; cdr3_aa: CASSSPGRMNGYTF; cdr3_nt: TGTGCCAGCAGCTCCCCGGGACGCATGAATGGCTACACCTTC
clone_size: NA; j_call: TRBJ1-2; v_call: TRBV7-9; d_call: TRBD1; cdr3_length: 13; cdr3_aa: CASDREIGHGYTF; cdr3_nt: TGTGCCAGCGACAGGGAGATCGGGCATGGCTACACCTTC
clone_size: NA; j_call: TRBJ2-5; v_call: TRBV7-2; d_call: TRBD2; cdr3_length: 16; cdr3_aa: CASSLRRSGRGETQYF; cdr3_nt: TGTGCCAGCAGCTTGAGACGTAGCGGGAGAGGAGAGACCCAGTACTTC
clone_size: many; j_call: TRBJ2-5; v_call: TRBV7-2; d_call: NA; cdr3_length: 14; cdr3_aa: CASSRSTPGETQYF; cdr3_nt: TGTGCCAGCAGCCGTAGTACACCCGGGGAGACCCAGTACTTC
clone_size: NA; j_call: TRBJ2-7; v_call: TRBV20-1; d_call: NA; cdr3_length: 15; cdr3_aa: CSARANREKGYEQYF; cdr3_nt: TGCAGTGCTAGGGCTAACAGGGAAAAGGGCTACGAGCAGTACTTC
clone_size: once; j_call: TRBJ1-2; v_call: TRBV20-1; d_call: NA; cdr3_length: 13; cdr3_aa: CSAAYSANYGYTF; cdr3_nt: TGCAGTGCCGCTTACAGCGCCAACTATGGCTACACCTTC
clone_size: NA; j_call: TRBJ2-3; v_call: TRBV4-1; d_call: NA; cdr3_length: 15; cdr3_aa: CASSLIGGRSDTQYF; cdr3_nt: TGCGCCAGCAGTCTGATTGGGGGGCGATCAGATACGCAGTATTTT
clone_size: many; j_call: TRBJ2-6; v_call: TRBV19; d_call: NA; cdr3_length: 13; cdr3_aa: CASSPGGANVLTF; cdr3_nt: TGTGCCAGCAGTCCCGGGGGGGCCAACGTCCTGACTTTC
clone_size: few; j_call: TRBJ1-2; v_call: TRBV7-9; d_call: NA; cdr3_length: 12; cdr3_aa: CASSLVQYGYTF; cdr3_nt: TGTGCCAGCAGCCTTGTCCAGTATGGCTACACCTTC
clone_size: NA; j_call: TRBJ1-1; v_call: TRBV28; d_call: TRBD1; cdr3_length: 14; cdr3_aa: CASSQRQGSTEAFF; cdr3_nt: TGTGCCAGCAGTCAGAGACAGGGATCCACTGAAGCTTTCTTT
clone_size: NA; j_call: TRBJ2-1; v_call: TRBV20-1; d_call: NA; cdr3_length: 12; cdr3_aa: CSARGTYNNQFF; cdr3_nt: TGCAGTGCTAGAGGGACCTACAATAATCAGTTCTTC
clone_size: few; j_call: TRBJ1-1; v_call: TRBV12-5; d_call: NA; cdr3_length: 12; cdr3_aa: CASGLENTEAFF; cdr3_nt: TGTGCTAGTGGTTTGGAGAACACTGAAGCTTTCTTT
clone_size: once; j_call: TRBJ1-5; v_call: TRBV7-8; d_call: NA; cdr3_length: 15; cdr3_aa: CASSQPGGSNQPQHF; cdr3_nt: TGTGCCAGCAGCCAACCCGGGGGTAGTAATCAGCCCCAGCATTTT
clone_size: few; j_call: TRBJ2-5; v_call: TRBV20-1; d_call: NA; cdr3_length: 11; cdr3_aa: CSASLTGTQYF; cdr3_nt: TGCAGTGCTAGCCTTACGGGGACCCAGTACTTC
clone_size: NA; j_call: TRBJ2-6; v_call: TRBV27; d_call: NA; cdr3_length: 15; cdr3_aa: CASSSSFSGANVLTF; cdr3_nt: TGTGCCAGCAGTTCGAGTTTCTCTGGGGCCAACGTCCTGACTTTC
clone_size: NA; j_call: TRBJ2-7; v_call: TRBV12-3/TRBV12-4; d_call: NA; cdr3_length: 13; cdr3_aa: CASSVKGAGEQYF; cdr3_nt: TGTGCCAGCAGTGTGAAAGGGGCCGGAGAGCAGTACTTC
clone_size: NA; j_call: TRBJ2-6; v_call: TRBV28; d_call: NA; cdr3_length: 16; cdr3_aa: CASRKGRASGANVLTF; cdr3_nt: TGTGCCAGCAGGAAGGGCCGCGCATCTGGGGCCAACGTCCTGACTTTC
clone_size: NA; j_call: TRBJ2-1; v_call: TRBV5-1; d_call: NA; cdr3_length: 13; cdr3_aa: CASTGQIGFEQFF; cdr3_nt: TGCGCCAGCACAGGGCAGATCGGGTTTGAGCAGTTCTTC
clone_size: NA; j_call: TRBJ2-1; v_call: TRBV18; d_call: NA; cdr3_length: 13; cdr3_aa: CASSADGPSGQFF; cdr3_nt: TGTGCCAGCTCCGCGGACGGTCCTAGTGGGCAGTTCTTC
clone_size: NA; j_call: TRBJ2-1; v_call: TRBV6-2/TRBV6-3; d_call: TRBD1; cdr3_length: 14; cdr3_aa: CASSQPGQGGEQFF; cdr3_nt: TGTGCCAGCAGCCAACCGGGACAGGGTGGTGAGCAGTTCTTC
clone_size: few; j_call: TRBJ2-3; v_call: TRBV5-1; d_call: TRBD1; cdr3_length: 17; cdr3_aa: CASSPRGHRGLSDTQYF; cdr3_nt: TGCGCCAGCAGCCCGCGCGGCCACAGGGGGCTGTCAGATACGCAGTATTTT
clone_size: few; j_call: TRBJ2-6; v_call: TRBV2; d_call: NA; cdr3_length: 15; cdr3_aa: CASRYQGPGANVLTF; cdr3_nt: TGTGCCAGCAGGTATCAGGGGCCTGGGGCCAACGTCCTGACTTTC
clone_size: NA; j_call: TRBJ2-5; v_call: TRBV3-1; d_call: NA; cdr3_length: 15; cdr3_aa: CASSQDLRASETQYF; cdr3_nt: TGTGCCAGCAGCCAAGATCTGCGGGCGTCAGAGACCCAGTACTTC
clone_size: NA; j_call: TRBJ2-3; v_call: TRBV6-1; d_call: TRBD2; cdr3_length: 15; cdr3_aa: CASSEASGATDTQYF; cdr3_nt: TGTGCCAGCAGTGAAGCTAGCGGGGCCACAGATACGCAGTATTTT
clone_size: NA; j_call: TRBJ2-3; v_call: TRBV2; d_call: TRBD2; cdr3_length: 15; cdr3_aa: CATSGLAGVTDTQYF; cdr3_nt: TGTGCCACCAGCGGACTAGCGGGGGTCACAGATACGCAGTATTTT
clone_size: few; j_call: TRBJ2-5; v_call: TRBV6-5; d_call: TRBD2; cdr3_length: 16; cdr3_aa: CASSYSLVAGEETQYF; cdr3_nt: TGTGCCAGCAGTTACTCGCTCGTGGCGGGAGAGGAGACCCAGTACTTC